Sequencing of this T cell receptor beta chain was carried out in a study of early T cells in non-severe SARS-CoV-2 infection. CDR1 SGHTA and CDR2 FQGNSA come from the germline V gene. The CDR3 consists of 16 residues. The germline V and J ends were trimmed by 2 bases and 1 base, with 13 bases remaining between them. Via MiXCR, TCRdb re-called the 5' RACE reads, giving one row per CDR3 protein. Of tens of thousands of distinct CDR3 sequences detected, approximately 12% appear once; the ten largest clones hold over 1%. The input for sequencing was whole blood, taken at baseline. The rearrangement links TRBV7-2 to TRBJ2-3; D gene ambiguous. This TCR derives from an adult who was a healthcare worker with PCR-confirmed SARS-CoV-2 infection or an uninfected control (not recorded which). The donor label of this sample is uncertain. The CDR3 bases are TGTGCCAGCAGCTTAACGGACCGCCTCCGCACAGATACGCAGTATTTT. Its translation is CASSLTDRLRTDTQYF.